These 16 T cell receptor beta chains originate from one sample sequenced in a study of T cells in localized non-small cell lung cancer. Sequencing used immunoSEQ multiplex PCR; TCRdb keeps in-frame clones, though not all of them. The data hold some 21,000 clones, with over 75% observed a single time. This specimen consisted of peripheral blood, obtained before any cancer treatment. These receptors were obtained from a woman aged 40-75 years with stage I lung adenocarcinoma.

This chain joins TRBV5-6 and TRBJ2-7; tentative D call: TRBD2 (6 bases). The V gene lost 2 bases and the J gene lost 1 base, with 19 bases spanning the gap. The CDR3 extends over 17 amino acids. Germline CDR1 is SGHDT and CDR2 is YYEEEE. The CDR3 loop reads CASSFFVVAGKSYEQYF. In nucleotides, the CDR3 is TGTGCCAGCAGCTTTTTTGTTGTCGCGGGAAAGTCCTACGAGCAGTACTTC.

The chain uses TRBV9 and TRBJ2-3; D might be TRBD2 (6 bases). The germline V gene encodes CDR1 SGDLS and CDR2 YYNGEE. The CDR3 is made up of 13 amino acids. V was clipped by 4 bases and J by 5 bases, with 11 bases between them. The chain's CDR3 is CASSSGDEDTQYF. In DNA form, the CDR3 reads TGTGCCAGCAGCTCGGGGGACGAAGATACGCAGTATTTT.

This rearrangement joins TRBV28 to TRBJ2-3; a weak D match, TRBD2 (5 bases). The CDR3 spans 14 residues. Germline V gene sequence: CDR1 MDHEN, CDR2 SYDVKM. Trimming removed 7 bases at V and 4 bases at J, with 15 bases between. The CDR3 region is CASTTGVTSDTQYF. The CDR3 nucleotides are TGTGCCAGCACCACCGGGGTCACGTCAGATACGCAGTATTTT.

The chain is built from TRBV7-7 and TRBJ2-1; 8 bases agree with TRBD2. Losses at the gene ends were 1 base for V and 7 bases for J; bases not matched to a gene: 15. This CDR3 region has 18 residues. Germline V gene data show CDR1 as SSHAT and CDR2 as FNYEAQ (reference sequence). As DNA, the CDR3 is TGTGCCAGCAGCTTAGACCCCTTTACGGGAGGGCCCGGGAATGAGCAGTTCTTC. This translates into CASSLDPFTGGPGNEQFF.

The chain uses TRBV28 and TRBJ1-1, with 11 bases aligning to TRBD1. The CDR3 is 12 residues long. Germline trimming cut 8 bases from V and 4 bases from J; bases unmatched to any gene: 0. Germline V lookup: CDR1 MDHEN, CDR2 SYDVKM. CDR3 DNA sequence: TGTGCCAGCGGGACAGGGGGCACTGAAGCTTTCTTT. This translates into CASGTGGTEAFF.

This clone was seen more than once but under ten times. J is TRBJ2-5 and V is TRBV7-9, with D tentatively TRBD1 or TRBD2 (6 bases each). Looked up from germline, CDR1 is SEHNR and CDR2 is FQNEAQ (reference sequence). The CDR3 is made up of 14 amino acids. Trimming removed 3 bases at V and 5 bases at J, with 13 bases between. The CDR3, as DNA: TGTGCCAGCAGCTTCCCGACAGGAGGGGAGACCCAGTACTTC. Translation gives CASSFPTGGETQYF.

The CDR3 region is CASSPGQAEETQYF. In DNA, the CDR3 is TGTGCCAGCAGTCCTGGACAGGCAGAAGAGACCCAGTACTTC. The genes are TRBV5-5 and TRBJ2-5; the match to TRBD1 covers 7 bases. CDR3 length equals 14 residues. Losses at the gene ends were 5 bases for V and 3 bases for J; bases not matched to a gene: 7. CDR1 and CDR2 from the germline V gene are SGHKS and YYEKEE (reference sequence).

The chain joins TRBV19 to TRBJ2-7; D possibly corresponds to TRBD2 (5 bases). Trimming removed 3 bases at V and 2 bases at J, with 17 bases between. CDR1 is LNHDA, CDR2 SQIVND, per germline (reference sequence). This CDR3 has 16 amino acids. This chain's CDR3 is CASSIGGPVNPYEQYF. CDR3 nucleotides: TGTGCCAGTAGTATTGGAGGCCCAGTTAATCCCTACGAGCAGTACTTC.

J is TRBJ1-1 and V is TRBV2; D is undetermined. CDR3 length: 13 residues. Germline assignment: CDR1 SNHLY and CDR2 FYNNEI. V lost 6 bases and J lost 2, with 10 bases in between. The CDR3 DNA reads TGTGCCAGCAGAGGACCGAGAAACACTGAAGCTTTCTTT. It encodes CASRGPRNTEAFF.

J is TRBJ1-2 and V is TRBV6-5, with 7 bases fitting TRBD1. Germline CDR1 and CDR2: MNHEY and SVGAGI. The CDR3 contains 13 residues. V lost 2 bases, J lost 5 bases, and 2 bases stayed unmatched. The CDR3 sequence: CASSYRDRYGYTF. The CDR3 DNA follows: TGTGCCAGCAGTTACCGGGACAGATATGGCTACACCTTC.

The chain combines TRBV11-3 with TRBJ2-1, with 7 bases that match TRBD2. This CDR3 is 15 amino acids long. CDR1 and CDR2 from the germline V gene are SGHNT and YENEEA. With V trimmed by 5 bases and J by 3 bases, 7 bases remained unmatched. CDR3 sequence: CASSRPGLNYNEQFF. The CDR3 DNA reads TGTGCCAGCAGCCGACCGGGACTAAACTACAATGAGCAGTTCTTC.

The chain joins TRBV7-8 to TRBJ1-5, with TRBD1 matching 10 bases. This CDR3 is 17 amino acids long. Germline assignment: CDR1 SGHVS and CDR2 FQNEAQ. Trimming took 4 bases from V and 4 from J; bases not matched to a gene: 10. CDR3 sequence: CASSSLTGGMLNQPQHF. The CDR3 DNA follows: TGTGCCAGCAGCTCATTGACAGGGGGCATGTTAAATCAGCCCCAGCATTTT.

This clone was found once. The chain employs TRBV5-1 and TRBJ2-2; TRBD1 aligns across 9 bases. The CDR3 spans 16 residues. The V and J ends lost 5 bases and 5 bases, in that order; junction bases with no gene match: 10. Per the germline V gene, CDR1 is SGHRS and CDR2 is YFSETQ. The CDR3 sequence: CASSPPTGGDTGELFF. Here the CDR3 DNA reads TGCGCCAGCAGTCCTCCTACAGGGGGCGATACCGGGGAGCTGTTTTTT. Full variable domain (missing parts from reference TRBV5-1 and TRBJ2-2): KAGVTQTPRYLIKTRGQQVTLSCSPISGHRSVSWYQQTPGQGLQFLFEYFSETQRNKGNFPGRFSGRQFSNSRSEMNVSTLELGDSALYLCASSPPTGGDTGELFFGEGSRLTVL.

This clone was seen once. The chain employs TRBV6-6 and TRBJ2-2, with D unclear. The germline V gene has CDR1 MNHNY and CDR2 SVGAGI (reference sequence). Trimming shortened V by 6 bases and J by 6 bases, and 14 bases separated the two germline ends. CDR3 size: 14 residues. CDR3 protein: CASRGWIGAGELFF. CDR3 sequence (DNA): TGTGCCAGCAGAGGGTGGATTGGCGCCGGGGAGCTGTTTTTT.

J is TRBJ2-1 and V is TRBV19; 9 nucleotides align to TRBD2. The CDR3 is made up of 13 amino acids. Germline assignment: CDR1 LNHDA and CDR2 SQIVND (reference sequence). V shed 5 bases, J shed 8 bases, and the junction held 4 bases outside the gene matches. The CDR3 DNA follows: TGTGCCAGTAGTCCGGGACTAGCCTATGAGCAGTTCTTC. Translation gives CASSPGLAYEQFF.

The chain couples TRBV27 to TRBJ2-4; unclear D gene. CDR1 is MNHEY, CDR2 SMNVEV, per germline (reference sequence). Trimming removed 3 bases at V and 0 bases at J, with 12 bases between. The CDR3 length is 16 residues. CDR3 region: CASSFGSDGAKNIQYF. For the CDR3, the DNA is TGTGCCAGCAGTTTCGGGTCAGACGGAGCCAAAAACATTCAGTACTTC.